These 16 T cell receptor beta chains were all obtained from the same sample, sequenced in a study of blood T cell repertoires in COVID-19 (dated by TCRdb to the early 2020s). The library was produced with the immunoSEQ multiplex PCR assay. TCRdb took this table from immuneACCESS and kept in-frame rearrangements with V and J called. Such tables lack part of the clones; where checked against another copy, unresolved V genes explain under half of the gap, and the rest is unexplained. Across this sample there are 150,000 to 200,000 clones, with 81% seen only once. Jointly, the top ten make up roughly 11% of the sample. Material for sequencing was peripheral blood. These receptor sequences come from a man aged 55 to 70 with active or convalescent COVID-19.

The rearrangement uses TRBV14 and TRBJ1-1, with D uncertain. The CDR3 has 18 residues. Deletions cut 0 bases from V and 4 bases from J, with 21 bases between. Germline V gene lookup returns CDR1 SGHDN and CDR2 FVKESK. This CDR3 reads CASSQDKHGFRRVTEAFF. CDR3 sequence (DNA): TGTGCCAGCAGCCAAGATAAGCACGGGTTTAGACGGGTCACTGAAGCTTTCTTT.

This clone has more than one count but fewer than ten. Here the CDR3 reads CASSQGGYLQETQYF. DNA for the CDR3: TGTGCCAGCAGCCAGGGGGGTTACCTCCAAGAGACCCAGTACTTC. The chain is built from TRBV4-2 and TRBJ2-5, with D maybe TRBD2 (6 bases). This CDR3 contains 15 residues. The V end was cut by 3 bases, the J end by 1 base, with 12 bases between. Germline CDR1 LGHNA, CDR2 YNFKEQ.

This clone has just one count. This chain joins TRBV5-1 and TRBJ2-3; TRBD2 matches 10 bases. This CDR3 spans 15 amino acids. The V gene end was trimmed by 1 base and the J gene end by 5 bases; junction bases not matched to a gene: 4. Germline values: CDR1 SGHRS, CDR2 YFSETQ. CDR3 sequence reads: CASSLPGTSVDTQYF. The CDR3 DNA reads TGCGCCAGCAGCTTGCCCGGGACTAGCGTAGATACGCAGTATTTT.

The rearrangement uses TRBV6-4 and TRBJ2-7; 9 positions agree with TRBD1. The CDR3 extends over 13 amino acids. V lost 7 bases to trimming and J lost 5 bases; unmatched junction nucleotides: 6. The germline V gene encodes CDR1 MRHNA and CDR2 SNTAGT. The CDR3 DNA is TGTGCCAGCAAAGGACAGGGGAGGAACGAGCAGTACTTC. This sequence encodes CASKGQGRNEQYF.

The chain employs TRBV9 and TRBJ2-7; D call uncertain. V shed 0 bases and J shed 0 bases, with 10 bases lying between them. Germline values: CDR1 SGDLS, CDR2 YYNGEE. CDR3 size: 15 residues. The CDR3 loop reads CASSVGSENSYEQYF. For the CDR3, the DNA is TGTGCCAGCAGCGTAGGTAGTGAGAACTCCTACGAGCAGTACTTC.

V usage is TRBV19 and J usage is TRBJ2-1, with 10 bases matching TRBD1. Germline CDR1 and CDR2: LNHDA and SQIVND (reference sequence). The CDR3 consists of 16 residues. J lost 9 bases, V lost 4 bases, and 12 bases had no gene match. Here the CDR3 reads CASSTAGTGDPGEQFF. The CDR3 region has the DNA TGTGCCAGTAGTACCGCCGGGACAGGGGACCCCGGTGAGCAGTTCTTC.

This clone has just a few counts. This chain connects TRBV28 to TRBJ1-1, with D tentatively TRBD1 (6 bases). Trimming removed 6 bases at V and 0 bases at J, with 14 bases between. The CDR3 covers 15 residues. CDR1 and CDR2 (germline): MDHEN, SYDVKM. The CDR3 here is CASSPPQGMNTEAFF. CDR3 in DNA: TGTGCCAGCAGCCCCCCCCAGGGGATGAACACTGAAGCTTTCTTT.

V is TRBV9 and J is TRBJ2-7; tentatively, D is TRBD1 (7 bases). Germline V lookup: CDR1 SGDLS, CDR2 YYNGEE. V lost 2 bases and J lost 6, with 18 bases in between. The CDR3 is 15 amino acids. CDR3 nucleotides: TGTGCCAGCAGCGTCGGAGGGGGCCAGTTTTCCGAGCAGTACTTC. This sequence encodes CASSVGGGQFSEQYF. Supplemented by reference TRBV9 and TRBJ2-7, the full variable domain reads DSGVTQTPKHLITATGQRVTLRCSPRSGDLSVYWYQQSLDQGLQFLIQYYNGEERAKGNILERFSAQQFPDLHSELNLSSLELGDSALYFCASSVGGGQFSEQYFGPGTRLTVT.

The chain has TRBV6-1 and TRBJ1-2, with 8 nucleotides matching TRBD1. This CDR3 spans 13 amino acids. Germline V gene lookup returns CDR1 MNHNS and CDR2 SASEGT. V trimming: 2 bases; J trimming: 8 bases; junction bases outside the gene matches: 4. The CDR3 protein is CASSETGGGGYTF. As DNA, the CDR3 is TGTGCCAGCAGTGAAACAGGGGGAGGCGGCTACACCTTC.

V gene TRBV5-6 combines with J gene TRBJ2-3, with TRBD2 matching over 7 bases. This CDR3 comprises 17 residues. Germline V CDR1 and CDR2: SGHDT, YYEEEE. V was pared by 4 bases and J by 0 bases, with 11 bases of the junction left unmatched. CDR3 sequence reads: CASSLTGGGGSTDTQYF. DNA for the CDR3: TGTGCCAGCAGCCTCACGGGGGGTGGTGGAAGCACAGATACGCAGTATTTT.

The table lists this clone with a few counts. The chain employs TRBV9 and TRBJ1-4; TRBD1 might be the D (5 bases). V shed 3 bases and J shed 6 bases, with 18 bases lying between them. Germline V gene sequence: CDR1 SGDLS, CDR2 YYNGEE. This CDR3 has 16 amino acids. The CDR3 DNA is TGTGCCAGCAGCGGGCAAGGCTCAGGGAACCATGAAAAACTGTTTTTT. It specifies CASSGQGSGNHEKLFF.

The chain employs TRBV7-2 and TRBJ1-1; D is perhaps TRBD1 (5 bases). This CDR3 contains 14 residues. The ends were cut back, 5 bases at V and 4 bases at J, with 14 bases in the middle. Germline V CDR1 and CDR2: SGHTA, FQGNSA. The CDR3 sequence is CASSPPGLVTEAFF. The CDR3 DNA sequence: TGTGCCAGCAGCCCGCCGGGACTAGTCACTGAAGCTTTCTTT. Filled out from reference TRBV7-2 and TRBJ1-1, the complete variable domain reads GAGVSQSPSNKVTEKGKDVELRCDPISGHTALYWYRQSLGQGLEFLIYFQGNSAPDKSGLPSDRFSAERTGGSVSTLTIQRTQQEDSAVYLCASSPPGLVTEAFFGQGTRLTVV.

The chain employs TRBV12-3 or TRBV12-4 and TRBJ2-5; D possibly corresponds to TRBD1 (5 bases). The V end lost 3 bases, the J end lost 3 bases, and 8 bases lay between the germline ends. There are 13 residues in the CDR3. The CDR3: CASSFAGKETQYF. The CDR3 DNA follows: TGTGCCAGCAGTTTTGCAGGGAAAGAGACCCAGTACTTC.

This chain joins TRBV9 and TRBJ2-3, with unresolved D. CDR1 and CDR2 (germline): SGDLS, YYNGEE. The CDR3 has 14 amino acids. The V and J ends lost 4 bases and 2 bases respectively, with 11 bases between them. Here the CDR3 reads CASSLFSTTDTQYF. In nucleotides, the CDR3 is TGTGCCAGCAGCCTCTTCTCTACCACAGATACGCAGTATTTT.

The chain is built from TRBV2 and TRBJ1-1; a possible D gene is TRBD1 (5 bases). V was trimmed by 9 bases and J by 4 bases, leaving 12 bases between them. The CDR3 is 12 amino acids. Germline values: CDR1 SNHLY, CDR2 FYNNEI. CDR3 amino acids: CASWWGVTEAFF. Here the CDR3 DNA reads TGTGCCAGTTGGTGGGGGGTCACTGAAGCTTTCTTT.

The chain couples TRBV6-5 to TRBJ2-2; no clear D gene. Germline CDR1 is MNHEY and CDR2 is SVGAGI. The CDR3 spans 13 residues. Trimming left V 1 base short and J 6 bases short, with 6 bases between. In nucleotides, the CDR3 is TGTGCCAGCAGTTACTTCAGTTCCGGGGAGCTGTTTTTT. It codes for CASSYFSSGELFF.